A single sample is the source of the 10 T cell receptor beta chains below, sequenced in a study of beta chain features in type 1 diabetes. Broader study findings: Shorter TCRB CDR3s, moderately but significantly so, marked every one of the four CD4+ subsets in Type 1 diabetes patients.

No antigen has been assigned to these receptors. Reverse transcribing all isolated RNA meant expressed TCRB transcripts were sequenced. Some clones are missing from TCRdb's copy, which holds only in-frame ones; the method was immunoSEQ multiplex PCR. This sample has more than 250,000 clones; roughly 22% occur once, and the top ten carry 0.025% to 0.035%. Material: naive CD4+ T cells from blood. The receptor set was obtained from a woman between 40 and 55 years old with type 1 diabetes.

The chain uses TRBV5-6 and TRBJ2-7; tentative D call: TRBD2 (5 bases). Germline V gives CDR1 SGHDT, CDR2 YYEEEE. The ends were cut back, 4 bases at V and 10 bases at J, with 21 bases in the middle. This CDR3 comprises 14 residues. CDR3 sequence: CASSPLPGAVRQYF. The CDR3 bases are TGTGCCAGCAGCCCACTGCCTGGAGCGGTTCGACAGTACTTC.

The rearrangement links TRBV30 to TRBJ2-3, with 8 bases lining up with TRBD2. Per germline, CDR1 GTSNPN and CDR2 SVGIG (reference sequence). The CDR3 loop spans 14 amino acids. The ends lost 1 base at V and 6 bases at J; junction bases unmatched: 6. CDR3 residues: CAWSGQAGVDTQYF. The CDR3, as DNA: TGTGCCTGGAGTGGTCAAGCGGGAGTGGATACGCAGTATTTT.

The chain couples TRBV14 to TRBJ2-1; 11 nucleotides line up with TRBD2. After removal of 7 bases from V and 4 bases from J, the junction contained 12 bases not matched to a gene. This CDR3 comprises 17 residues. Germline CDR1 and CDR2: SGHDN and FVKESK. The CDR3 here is CASNNPSLAGAYNEQFF. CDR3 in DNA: TGTGCCAGCAACAATCCTTCACTAGCGGGGGCTTACAATGAGCAGTTCTTC. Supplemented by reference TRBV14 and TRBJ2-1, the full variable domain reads EAGVTQFPSHSVIEKGQTVTLRCDPISGHDNLYWYRRVMGKEIKFLLHFVKESKQDESGMPNNRFLAERTGGTYSTLKVQPAELEDSGVYFCASNNPSLAGAYNEQFFGPGTRLTVL.

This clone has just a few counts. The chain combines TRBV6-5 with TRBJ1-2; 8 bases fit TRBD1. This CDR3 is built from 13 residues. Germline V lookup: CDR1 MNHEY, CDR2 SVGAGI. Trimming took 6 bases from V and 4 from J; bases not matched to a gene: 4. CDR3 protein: CASRTGVGYGYTF. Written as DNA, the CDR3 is TGTGCCAGCAGGACAGGGGTCGGCTATGGCTACACCTTC.

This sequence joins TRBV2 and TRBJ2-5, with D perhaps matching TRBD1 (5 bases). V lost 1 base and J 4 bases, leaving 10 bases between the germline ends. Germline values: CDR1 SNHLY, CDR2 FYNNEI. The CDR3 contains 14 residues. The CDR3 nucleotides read TGTGCCAGCAGTGAAGGATGGGGCGGAGAGACCCAGTACTTC. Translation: CASSEGWGGETQYF.

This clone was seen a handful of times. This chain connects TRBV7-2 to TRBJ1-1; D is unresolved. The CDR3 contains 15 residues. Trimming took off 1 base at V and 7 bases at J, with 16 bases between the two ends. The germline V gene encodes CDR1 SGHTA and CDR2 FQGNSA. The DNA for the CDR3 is TGTGCCAGCAGCTTAGGATCTCCTATGAGGAATGAAGCTTTCTTT. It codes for CASSLGSPMRNEAFF.

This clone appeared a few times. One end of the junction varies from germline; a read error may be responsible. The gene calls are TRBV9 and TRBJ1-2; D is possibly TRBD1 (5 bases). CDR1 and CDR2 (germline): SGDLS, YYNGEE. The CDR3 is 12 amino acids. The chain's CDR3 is CLQSPEGYGYTF. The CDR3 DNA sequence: TGCTTACAATCCCCGGAGGGGTACGGCTACACCTTC.

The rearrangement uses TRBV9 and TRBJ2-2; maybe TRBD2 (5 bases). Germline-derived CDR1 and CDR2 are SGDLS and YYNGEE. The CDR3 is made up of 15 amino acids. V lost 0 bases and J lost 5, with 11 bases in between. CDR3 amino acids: CASSVGGIGTGELFF. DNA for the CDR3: TGTGCCAGCAGCGTAGGAGGGATAGGAACCGGGGAGCTGTTTTTT.

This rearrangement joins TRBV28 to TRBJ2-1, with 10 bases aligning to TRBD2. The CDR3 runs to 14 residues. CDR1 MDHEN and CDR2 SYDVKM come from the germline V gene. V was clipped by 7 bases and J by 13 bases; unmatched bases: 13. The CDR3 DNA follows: TGTGCCAGCATAGGAGCGGGGGGGTACAGGGGACAGTTCTTC. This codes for CASIGAGGYRGQFF.

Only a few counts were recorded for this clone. Here the CDR3 reads CATTDRASNQPQHF. CDR3 nucleotide sequence: TGTGCCACCACCGACAGGGCTAGCAATCAGCCCCAGCATTTT. The chain recombines TRBV19 with TRBJ1-5; 7 bases map to TRBD1. The CDR3 totals 14 residues. Trimming took 10 bases from V and 0 from J; bases not matched to a gene: 6. Germline assignment: CDR1 LNHDA and CDR2 SQIVND (reference sequence).